This TCR beta chain was recorded in a study of regulatory T cells in long-lasting Graves disease. Study as a whole: For under 3 months, newly diagnosed Graves' patients had been taking antithyroid drugs. Whole-study results and caveats: Persistent Graves' patients had lower TCR diversity than newly diagnosed ones.

The CDR3 spans 17 residues. The germline V gene encodes CDR1 SGHTA and CDR2 FQGTGA. Trimming removed 3 bases from V and 6 bases from J; junction bases left unmatched: 9. With iRepertoire HTBI primers and Arm-PCR of CDR3 regions, TCR beta libraries were built. TCRdb recomputed calls from the multiplex PCR reads with MiXCR, one row per CDR3 protein. The table has 350,000 to 500,000 distinct CDR3 sequences, roughly 15% seen once. A word on this clonotype: Its antigen is currently unknown. This may come from a read error, since a much larger clone is one base off.

Described time point: newly diagnosed GD, antithyroid drugs for less than 3 months. Making the TCR library involved RNA that had been extracted from PBMCs. It was American Thyroid Association guidelines that determined Graves' disease diagnosis. The same sample was also studied in work on T cells in Graves' hyperthyroidism and ophthalmopathy. That report adds: Patients aged 18 to 65 had newly diagnosed hyperthyroidism that had lasted under 2 months.

This TCR was recovered from a woman in her late teens or twenties with Graves disease. Source: peripheral blood mononuclear cells (PBMCs), taken at new diagnosis, from a patient treated with antithyroid drugs. This chain uses TRBV7-3 with TRBJ2-1; 12 bases agree with TRBD2. CDR3: CASSLTSGGSGSNEQFF. The CDR3 region has the DNA TGTGCCAGCAGCTTGACTAGCGGGGGATCGGGGTCCAATGAGCAGTTCTTC.